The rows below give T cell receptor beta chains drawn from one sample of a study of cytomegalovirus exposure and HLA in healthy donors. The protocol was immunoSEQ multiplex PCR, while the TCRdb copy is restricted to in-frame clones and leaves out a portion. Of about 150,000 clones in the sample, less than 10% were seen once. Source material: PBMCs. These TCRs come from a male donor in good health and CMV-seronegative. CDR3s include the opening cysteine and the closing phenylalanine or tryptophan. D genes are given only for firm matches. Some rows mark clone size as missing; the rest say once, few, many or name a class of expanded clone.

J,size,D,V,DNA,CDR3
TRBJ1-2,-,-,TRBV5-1,TGCGCCAGCACCCTTGTTGGAGGGGACTATGGCTACACCTTC,CASTLVGGDYGYTF
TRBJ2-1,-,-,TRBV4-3,TGCGCCAGCAGCCAAGATCTTGGCTCCTCATACAATGAGCAGTTCTTC,CASSQDLGSSYNEQFF
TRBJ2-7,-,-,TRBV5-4,TGTGCCAGCAGCTACGGGACTGGTTCCTACGAGCAGTACTTC,CASSYGTGSYEQYF
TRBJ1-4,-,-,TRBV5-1,TGCGCCAGCAGCTTACGACAGAGCTCAACTAATGAAAAACTGTTTTTT,CASSLRQSSTNEKLFF
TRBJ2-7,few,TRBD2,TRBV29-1,TGCAGCGTTTCGCCGAGCGGGGGAAACTACGAGCAGTACTTC,CSVSPSGGNYEQYF
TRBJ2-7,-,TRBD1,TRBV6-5,TGTGCCAGCAGCCGGACAGGGCAAGAGCAGTACTTC,CASSRTGQEQYF
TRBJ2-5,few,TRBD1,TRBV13,TGTGCCAGCAGCTTATGGCCAGGGGGTCAAGAGACCCAGTACTTC,CASSLWPGGQETQYF
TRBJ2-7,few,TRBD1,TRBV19,TGTGCCAGTACCCAGACAGGGGGTTACGGCGAGCAGTACTTC,CASTQTGGYGEQYF
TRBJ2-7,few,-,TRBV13,TGTGCCAGCAGCCGGGATAATCCTACGCTGGAGCAGTACTTC,CASSRDNPTLEQYF
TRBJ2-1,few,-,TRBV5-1,TGCGCCAGCAGCGACCCTAGCGCCTCACCCTACAATGAGCAGTTCTTC,CASSDPSASPYNEQFF
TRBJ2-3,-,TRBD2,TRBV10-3,TGTGCCATCAGTGACAGCGGGAGGGCCGTTAGAACAGATACGCAGTATTTT,CAISDSGRAVRTDTQYF
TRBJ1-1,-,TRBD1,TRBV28,TGTGCCACCGCAGGGGGATGGAACACTGAAGCTTTCTTT,CATAGGWNTEAFF
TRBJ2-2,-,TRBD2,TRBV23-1,TGCGCCAGGACACCAGGACTAGCGGGGTTGGACACCGGGGAGCTGTTTTTT,CARTPGLAGLDTGELFF
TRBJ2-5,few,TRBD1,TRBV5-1,TGCGCCAGCAGCTTCGCCCCACAGGGGCGGGAGACCCAGTACTTC,CASSFAPQGRETQYF
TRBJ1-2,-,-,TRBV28,TGTGCCAGCAGTTCTTATTGGTCCGGGACTAACTATGGCTACACCTTC,CASSSYWSGTNYGYTF
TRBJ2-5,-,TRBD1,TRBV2,TGTGCCAGCAGTGGACTGGACAGGGATGGGGAGACCCAGTACTTC,CASSGLDRDGETQYF
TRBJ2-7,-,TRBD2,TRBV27,TGTGCCAGCAGCTTACGCGGGAGTCACTACGAGCAGTACTTC,CASSLRGSHYEQYF
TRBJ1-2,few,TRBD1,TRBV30,TGTGCCTGGAGTGTACGGGGACAGGGATATAACTATGGCTACACCTTC,CAWSVRGQGYNYGYTF
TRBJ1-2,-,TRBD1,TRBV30,TGTGCCTGGAGTGTGGGACAGAACTATGGCTACACCTTC,CAWSVGQNYGYTF
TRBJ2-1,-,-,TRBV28,TGTGCCAGCAGTCAACCGACAGCCTCCTCCTACAATGAGCAGTTCTTC,CASSQPTASSYNEQFF
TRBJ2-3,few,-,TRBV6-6,TGTGCCAGCACCCAGGCCCGGACAACCGGCACAGATACGCAGTATTTT,CASTQARTTGTDTQYF
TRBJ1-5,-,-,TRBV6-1,TGTGCCAGCAGTGTTTCCGGACTCGCTTCTAGCAATCAGCCCCAGCATTTT,CASSVSGLASSNQPQHF
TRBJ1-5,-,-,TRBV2,TGTGCCAGCAGTGAAGGAAGAGGTAATCAGCCCCAGCATTTT,CASSEGRGNQPQHF
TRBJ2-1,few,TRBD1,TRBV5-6,TGTGCCAGCAGCCGGCTCCGGGACAGGGGCATAGATGAGCAGTTCTTC,CASSRLRDRGIDEQFF
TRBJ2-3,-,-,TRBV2,TGTGCCAGCAGTGACAGCTCTAGCACAGATATGCAGTATTTT,CASSDSSSTDMQYF
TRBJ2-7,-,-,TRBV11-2,TGTGCCAGCAGCTTAGCACAGGGCTACGAGCAGTACTTC,CASSLAQGYEQYF
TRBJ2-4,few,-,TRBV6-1,TGTGCCAGCAGTGAAGCGGGAGTAGGGGGAGCAAAGCTAGCCAAAAACATTCAGTACTTC,CASSEAGVGGAKLAKNIQYF
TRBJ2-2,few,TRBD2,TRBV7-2,TGTGCCAGCAGCTTAGCATTATTAGCGGGGGTCACCGGGGAGCTGTTTTTT,CASSLALLAGVTGELFF
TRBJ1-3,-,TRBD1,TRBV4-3,TGCGCCAGCAGCCAAGAGGGGACAGGAACCTCTGGAAACACCATATATTTT,CASSQEGTGTSGNTIYF
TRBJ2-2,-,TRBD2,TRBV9,TGTGCCAGCAGCGTAGAGGTCGGGAGGGCCTATCCCGGGGAGCTGTTTTTT,CASSVEVGRAYPGELFF
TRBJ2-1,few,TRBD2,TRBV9,TGTGCCAGCAGCTGGACTAGCGGGGGATCCTACAATGAGCAGTTCTTC,CASSWTSGGSYNEQFF